This TCR beta chain was found in a study of Graves' ophthalmopathy and Graves' hyperthyroidism. Amplified material comprised TCR beta CDR3 regions derived from RNA transcripts. The first-round RT-PCR employed HTBI primers together with the Qiagen OneStep RT-PCR kit. A multiplex PCR was then performed as the second round. Via MiXCR, TCRdb re-called the multiplex PCR reads, giving one row per CDR3 protein. The sample consists of hundreds of thousands of distinct CDR3 sequences, 20% to 25% of them appearing once. This clonotype was detected many times. Antigen: not known. The length of the CDR3 is 15 residues. Germline V gene lookup returns CDR1 SQVTM and CDR2 ANQGSEA. With V trimmed by 7 bases and J by 4 bases, 15 bases remained unmatched. Study findings and constraints: The model flagged ophthalmopathy progression at 65% to 71% sensitivity and 72% to 85% specificity. A model of 13 signatures distinguished ophthalmopathy from stable hyperthyroidism at less than 90% sensitivity and nearly 83% specificity.

The sample was peripheral blood. The source of this sequence is a woman aged 18-29 years with stable Graves' hyperthyroidism. Some clones in this sample may be carry-over from other donors' samples. The J gene is TRBJ1-2, the V gene TRBV29-1, with 7 bases matching TRBD1. Written as DNA, the CDR3 is TGCAGCGCAGGATATGGGACAGCTTATAGCTATGGCTACACCTTC. Translation: CSAGYGTAYSYGYTF.